Following are 10 T cell receptor beta chains from one sample sequenced in a study of shared clonotypes between healthy human individuals. The method was immunoSEQ multiplex PCR; TCRdb's version includes in-frame clones alone and lacks a portion of them. The sample carries about 2.4 million clones, 93% recorded once. Sequencing was carried out using naive CD4+ T cells from PBMCs. Subset of the sample: CD45RA+ positively selected. All receptors derive from a man younger than 30 in good health. Some clones in this sample may be carry-over from other donors' samples.

This clone was found a few times. The chain combines TRBV18 with TRBJ2-2, with D uncertain. This CDR3 has 16 amino acids. Looked up from germline, CDR1 is KGHSH and CDR2 is LQKENI. Trimming left V 0 bases short and J 4 bases short, with 12 bases between. CDR3 nucleotides: TGTGCCAGCTCACCACCGTCTCCCCAGGTCACCGGGGAGCTGTTTTTT. Encoded protein: CASSPPSPQVTGELFF.

This rearrangement joins TRBV7-9 to TRBJ2-5, with a tentative D call TRBD2 (5 bases). The CDR3 sequence is 17 residues long. CDR1 is SEHNR, CDR2 FQNEAQ, per germline (reference sequence). V lost 5 bases and J lost 1, with 20 bases in between. Here the CDR3 DNA reads TGTGCCAGCAGCCCTGGGAGAGGAGGCCAGACCCAAGAGACCCAGTACTTC. Translated: CASSPGRGGQTQETQYF.

This chain uses TRBV5-4 with TRBJ2-7, with a weak D call TRBD2 (6 bases). V was cut by 3 bases and J by 1 base, with 11 bases left in between. Germline values: CDR1 SGHNT, CDR2 YYREEE (reference sequence). CDR3 size: 14 residues. As DNA, the CDR3 is TGTGCCAGCAGCTCTGATGGGACTTCCTACGAGCAGTACTTC. This translates into CASSSDGTSYEQYF.

The CDR3 nucleotides are TGCGCCAGCAGAAAGGACAGCCGACCTAATGAAAAACTGTTTTTT. Protein product: CASRKDSRPNEKLFF. This rearrangement joins TRBV23-1 to TRBJ1-4; D might be TRBD1 (6 bases). TRBV23-1 is given ORF status, its function remaining uncertain. The CDR3 runs to 15 residues. Trimming took off 6 bases at V and 3 bases at J, with 14 bases between the two ends.

This chain connects TRBV4-3 to TRBJ1-2; D is unresolved. CDR1 and CDR2 (germline): LGHNA, YSLEER. Deletions cut 4 bases from V and 4 bases from J, with 13 bases between. The CDR3 consists of 14 residues. The CDR3 coding sequence is TGCGCCAGCAGCCTCCGACGGCAGATCTATGGCTACACCTTC. It yields the protein CASSLRRQIYGYTF.

This clone was counted once. The chain carries TRBV4-1 and TRBJ1-4; D gene ambiguous. The CDR3 sequence is 14 residues long. Per germline, CDR1 MGHRA and CDR2 YSYEKL. Trimming took 4 bases from V and 3 from J, leaving 9 bases between them. The CDR3 DNA sequence: TGCGCCAGCAGCCGATCGACTCCTAATGAAAAACTGTTTTTT. Its translation: CASSRSTPNEKLFF.

This chain uses TRBV6-4 with TRBJ2-1; 9 nucleotides match TRBD2. V shed 4 bases and J 5 bases; nucleotides not matched to a gene: 3. The CDR3 is 14 residues long. Per the germline V gene, CDR1 is MRHNA and CDR2 is SNTAGT. The CDR3 reads CASSAAGGDNEQFF. The CDR3 DNA follows: TGTGCCAGCAGTGCGGCGGGAGGGGACAATGAGCAGTTCTTC.

The CDR3 is CASTPLGGQGAGELFF. CDR3 coding DNA: TGTGCCAGCACCCCCCTTGGTGGACAGGGGGCCGGGGAGCTGTTTTTT. The chain combines TRBV28 with TRBJ2-2, with 10 bases fitting TRBD1. Germline-derived CDR1 and CDR2 are MDHEN and SYDVKM. The CDR3 runs 16 residues. With V trimmed by 7 bases and J by 6 bases, 11 bases remained unmatched.

The V and J genes are TRBV29-1 and TRBJ2-7; TRBD1 might be the D (6 bases). CDR1 is SQVTM and CDR2 is ANQGSEA in the germline V gene. The CDR3 spans 14 residues. V was trimmed by 7 bases and J by 0 bases, leaving 16 bases between them. CDR3 bases: TGCAGCGCCACCAGGACAGCCGACTCCTACGAGCAGTACTTC. This sequence encodes CSATRTADSYEQYF.

The CDR3 is CASSPGDGYTF. The CDR3 DNA reads as TGTGCCAGCAGCCCAGGGGATGGCTACACCTTC. This chain links TRBV7-7 with TRBJ1-2; possible D gene TRBD1, 6 bases. CDR3 length: 11 amino acids. The germline gives CDR1 SSHAT, CDR2 FNYEAQ (reference sequence). The V end was cut by 5 bases, the J end by 6 bases, with 7 bases between.